This section outlines one TCR beta chain sequence together with its context. Its matching antigen is unknown. The method was immunoSEQ multiplex PCR; TCRdb's version includes in-frame clones alone and lacks a portion of them. The repertoire includes approximately 19,000 clones, about 87% of them detected once, and less than 2.5% sits in the top ten. This sample stems from a study of neoadjuvant nivolumab and ipilimumab in lung cancer. Trimming stripped 3 bases from V and 7 bases from J, with 22 bases between. Germline CDR1 SQVTM, CDR2 ANQGSEA. This CDR3 is built from 15 residues. Regarding the study as a whole: Compared with tumor-adjacent uninvolved lung, resected tumors showed greater richness and clonality. From pretherapy to surgery, tumor richness and clonality rose with dual therapy.

The source material was peripheral blood, sampled before neoadjuvant nivolumab, alone or with ipilimumab. The sequence was collected from an adult with non-small cell lung cancer. V and J are TRBV29-1 and TRBJ2-7; D may be TRBD1 (5 bases). CDR3 DNA sequence: TGCAGCGTTGAGATCGTCCAGGGCAGTCACCGGGAGCAGTACTTC. Translated, it gives CSVEIVQGSHREQYF.